This entry features one T cell receptor beta chain sequence. Per the original methods: By means of reference gene primer amplification, nucleated cell counts were estimated. Method: immunoSEQ multiplex PCR; TCRdb's copy keeps in-frame clones and lacks some. V and J calls and clone size are given by that table; D and trimming were obtained from the DNA. The sample has approximately 190,000 clones, about 88% seen once; the top ten hold around 24%. This specimen belongs to a study of blood T cell repertoires in COVID-19. About the study: The recovered donors of Cohort 3 showed two negative PCRs, clearance, or symptom resolution. T cells, B-cell-depleted T cells, or PBMCs provided the cDNA or gDNA that served as material.

Residents of under 25 US areas, aged roughly 18 to 89 years, made up the participants. The germline V gene has CDR1 KGHDR and CDR2 SFDVKD. The CDR3 extends over 15 amino acids. Trimming removed 3 bases at V and 2 bases at J, with 11 bases between. What was sequenced was PBMCs or T cells enriched from blood (not recorded which). This clonotype originated in a woman in her 40s in a cohort exposed to, infected with or recovered from COVID-19 (not recorded which). The V and J genes are TRBV24-1 and TRBJ2-3; D perhaps matches TRBD1 (6 bases). CDR3 in DNA: TGTGCCACCAGTGATCCAACAGGGTACACAGATACGCAGTATTTT. This encodes CATSDPTGYTDTQYF.